This T cell receptor beta chain is drawn from a study of a mutant IDH1 vaccine in newly diagnosed glioma (dated by TCRdb to the early 2020s). Study-level background: Across visits V03 through V10, patients got a total of eight vaccinations, given in weeks 1, 3, 5, 7, 11, 15, 19 and 23. For exploratory analyses, about two dozen treated patients had longitudinal TCRB deep sequencing done wherever samples were available. Of the roughly 33 treated patients, roughly 60% were male and approximately 38% were female, and the mean age was 40.4 years. In the chemotherapy-containing groups, vaccination started alongside temozolomide cycles, whereas in patients who had radiotherapy alone it started 4-6 weeks after radiotherapy. Prior to enrollment, standard therapy consisting of radiotherapy alone, temozolomide alone, or radiochemotherapy with temozolomide had been administered to patients, with the combination being received by most patients. Peripheral blood was collected at six visits: V03 (baseline), V05, V07, V10, V12 and V13. What the study reported, not specific to this receptor: Vaccine-induced immune responses across multiple MHC alleles were detected in 90% to 95% of patients. Availability determined which PBMC samples were chosen for TCRB deep sequencing. According to the authors, sample limitations meant that analyses of patient blood samples could not be reproduced. Pseudoprogression appeared unrelated to alterations in the top peripheral T cell clonotypes detected by TCRB sequencing.

According to the study, the label for this sample's time point signals: week 5, during vaccination. Each vaccine dose, consisting of 300 ug of a 20-mer mutant IDH1 peptide in Montanide, was administered subcutaneously with topical imiquimod. Newly diagnosed WHO grade 3 or 4 IDH1-mutant astrocytomas showing loss of nuclear ATRX were present in the donors. The samples were drawn from NOA16, a multicentre, single-arm, open-label phase I trial in Germany that tested a mutant IDH1 peptide vaccine in humans for the first time. Genomic DNA for TCRB sequencing was extracted from EDTA blood using the DNeasy Blood and Tissue Kit. The method was the immunoSEQ multiplex PCR assay. Rearranged TCR beta chain sequences were amplified using the hsTCRB Kit according to the manufacturer's protocol. Sequencing of TCRB libraries was carried out on an Illumina MiSeq. The authors processed their data as follows. The kit vendor's proprietary platform handled demultiplexing, trimming and gene mapping. TCRdb provides this immuneACCESS table in a form limited to in-frame rearrangements. Some clones are lacking; in checked studies, under half of them reflect an unresolved V gene, and why the rest are absent is not known. Clone size and the V and J calls come from that table; the DNA yielded D and trimming. Recorded for this sample are about 40,000 clones; 90% to 95% of them occurred a single time. Of the sample, roughly 2.6% falls within the top ten clones.

Details on this clone: Its target antigen remains unknown. No much larger clone is present one base from it, and per-base qualities are unavailable.

A distance of 9 bases separates the germline ends of V and J, which lose 4 bases and 2 bases respectively. The CDR1 and CDR2 encoded by the germline V gene (reference sequence) are SGHNT and YYREEE. The cysteine opens and the phenylalanine closes a CDR3 of 13 amino acids. Left in the record is the CDR3 DNA by itself, 39 bases read in frame from the first base. The sample was PBMCs, taken from a glioma patient whose treatment included an IDH1 peptide vaccine. The clonotype originates from a man aged 50-59 years with glioma. The rearranged segments are TRBV5-4 and TRBJ1-2; 6 matching bases give a weak D call of TRBD1. The DNA sequence is given as TGTGCCAGCAGCCCTAGGGGGAACTATGGCTACACCTTC. It specifies CASSPRGNYGYTF. This CDR3, with the reference TRBV5-4 and TRBJ1-2 proteins standing in past its ends, gives the full variable domain ETGVTQSPTHLIKTRGQQVTLRCSSQSGHNTVSWYQQALGQGPQFIFQYYREEENGRGNFPPRFSGLQFPNYSSELNVNALELDDSALYLCASSPRGNYGYTFGSGTRLTVV.